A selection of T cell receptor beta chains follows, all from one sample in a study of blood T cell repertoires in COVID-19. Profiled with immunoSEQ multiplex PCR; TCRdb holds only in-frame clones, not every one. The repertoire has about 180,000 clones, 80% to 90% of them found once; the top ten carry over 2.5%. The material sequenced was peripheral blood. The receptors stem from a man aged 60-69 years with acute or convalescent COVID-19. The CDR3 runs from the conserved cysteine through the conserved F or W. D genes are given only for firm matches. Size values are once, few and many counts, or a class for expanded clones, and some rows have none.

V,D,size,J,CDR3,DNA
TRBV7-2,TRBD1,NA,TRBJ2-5,CASSGDRGSETQYF,TGTGCCAGCTCGGGCGACAGGGGCTCGGAGACCCAGTACTTC
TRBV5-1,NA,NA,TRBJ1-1,CASSLEGRSTEAFF,TGCGCCAGCAGCTTAGAGGGAAGGAGCACTGAAGCTTTCTTT
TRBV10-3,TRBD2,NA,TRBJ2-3,CAIGTSGRALDTQYF,TGTGCCATCGGGACTAGCGGGAGGGCCTTAGATACGCAGTATTTT
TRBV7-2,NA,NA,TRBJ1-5,CASSLNQGFNQPQHF,TGTGCCAGCAGCTTAAATCAGGGATTTAATCAGCCCCAGCATTTT
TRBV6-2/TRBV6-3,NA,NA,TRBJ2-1,CASSYSIRGFNEQFF,TGTGCCAGCAGTTACTCGATCAGGGGTTTCAATGAGCAGTTCTTC
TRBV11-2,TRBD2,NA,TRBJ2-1,CASKAGDANDEQFF,TGTGCCAGCAAAGCGGGAGATGCTAATGATGAGCAGTTCTTC
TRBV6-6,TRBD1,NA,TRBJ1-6,CASSWSTGNSPLHF,TGTGCCAGCAGTTGGTCGACAGGGAATTCACCCCTCCACTTT
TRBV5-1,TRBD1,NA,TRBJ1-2,CASSLEGAVYGYTF,TGCGCCAGCAGCTTGGAGGGGGCGGTTTATGGCTACACCTTC
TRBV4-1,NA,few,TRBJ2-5,CASSQVGIGEETQYF,TGCGCCAGCAGCCAAGTTGGGATCGGGGAAGAGACCCAGTACTTC
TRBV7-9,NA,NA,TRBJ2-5,CASSKATPGRGNWTQYF,TGTGCCAGCAGCAAAGCTACTCCGGGACGGGGGAATTGGACCCAGTACTTC
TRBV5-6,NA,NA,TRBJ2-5,CASSLGAGGYQETQYF,TGTGCCAGCAGCTTAGGAGCGGGTGGGTACCAAGAGACCCAGTACTTC
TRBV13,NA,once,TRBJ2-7,CASSRGYEQYF,TGTGCCAGCAGCCGGGGCTACGAGCAGTACTTC
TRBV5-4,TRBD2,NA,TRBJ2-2,CASSRWASGRTGELFF,TGTGCCAGCAGCCGGTGGGCTAGCGGGAGAACCGGGGAGCTGTTTTTT
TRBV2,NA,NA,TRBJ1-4,CASSEQGATNEKLFF,TGTGCCAGCAGTGAACAGGGTGCAACTAATGAAAAACTGTTTTTT
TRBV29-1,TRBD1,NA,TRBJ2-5,CSVRGQGSWETQYF,TGCAGCGTCCGAGGACAGGGAAGTTGGGAGACCCAGTACTTC
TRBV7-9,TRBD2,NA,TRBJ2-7,CASSLQGLAGEEQYF,TGTGCCAGCAGCTTACAGGGACTAGCGGGAGAGGAGCAGTACTTC
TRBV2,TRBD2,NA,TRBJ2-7,CASSPTSAYEQYF,TGTGCCAGCAGCCCCACTAGCGCCTACGAGCAGTACTTC
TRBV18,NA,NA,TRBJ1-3,CASSPSQVAGNTIYF,TGTGCCAGCTCACCATCGCAGGTCGCTGGAAACACCATATATTTT
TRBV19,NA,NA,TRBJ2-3,CASSVTGPGTDTQYF,TGTGCCAGTAGTGTAACAGGGCCGGGGACAGATACGCAGTATTTT
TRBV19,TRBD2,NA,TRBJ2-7,CASSISREGPYEQYF,TGTGCCAGTAGTATTTCGCGGGAGGGCCCGTACGAGCAGTACTTC
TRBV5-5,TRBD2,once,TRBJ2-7,CASSDKLRLAGPSYEQYF,TGTGCCAGCAGCGACAAACTCCGACTAGCGGGTCCCTCCTACGAGCAGTACTTC
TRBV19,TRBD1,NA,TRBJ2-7,CASSDPGQVAYEQYF,TGTGCCAGTAGTGACCCGGGACAGGTTGCCTACGAGCAGTACTTC